This T cell receptor (beta chain) was recorded in a study of shared clonotypes between healthy human individuals. Turning to the study itself: There were three CD4 naive, three CD4 memory, two CD8 naive and one CD8 memory plates per donor.

None of the donors, who were healthy HIV-negative adults, had recently had acute infections or vaccinations. The CDR3 is 15 residues long. V was shortened by 3 bases and J by 3 bases, with 12 bases between the two germline ends. Germline lookup yields CDR1 MGHDK and CDR2 SYGVNS. The table came from immunoSEQ multiplex PCR; TCRdb's copy has only in-frame clones and leaves some out. The sample has over 1.5 million clones, 95% to 99% seen once. The rearrangement links TRBV25-1 to TRBJ1-5; D ambiguous. The clonotype originates from a man between 25 and 39 years old in good health. Material for sequencing was naive CD4+ T cells sorted from blood. Specified subset: CD45RA+ positively selected. CDR3 DNA sequence: TGTGCCAGCAGTGATTTGGAAGGGTACAATCAGCCCCAGCATTTT. Translation gives CASSDLEGYNQPQHF.